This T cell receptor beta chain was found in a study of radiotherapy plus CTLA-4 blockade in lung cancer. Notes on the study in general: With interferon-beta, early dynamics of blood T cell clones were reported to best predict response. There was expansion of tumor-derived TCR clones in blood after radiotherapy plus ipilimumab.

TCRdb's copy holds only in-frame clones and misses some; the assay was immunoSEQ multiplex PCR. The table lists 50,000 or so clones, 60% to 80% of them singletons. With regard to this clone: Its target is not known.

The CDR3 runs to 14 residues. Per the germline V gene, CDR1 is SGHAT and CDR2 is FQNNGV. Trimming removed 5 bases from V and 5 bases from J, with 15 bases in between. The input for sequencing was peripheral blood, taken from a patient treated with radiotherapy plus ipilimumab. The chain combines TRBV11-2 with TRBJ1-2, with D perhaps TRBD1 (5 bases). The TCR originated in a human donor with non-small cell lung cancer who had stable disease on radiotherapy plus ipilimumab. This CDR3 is CASSPRDSLYGYTF. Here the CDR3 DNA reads TGTGCCAGCAGCCCCAGAGACAGTTTGTATGGCTACACCTTC.